This record covers a single T cell receptor (beta chain). This clone was picked up one time. Its cognate antigen has yet to be identified. Base-call qualities are not available, and no considerably larger clone is one nucleotide away. A patient's vitiligo counted as stable when the lesions had not changed at all during the previous 6 months. To qualify as stable, patients additionally needed to show no confetti depigmentation, which is a clinical sign of active vitiligo. Any patient who had received treatment in the previous three months was excluded. PBMCs were isolated from heparinized blood by Ficoll density gradient centrifugation and then flash-frozen. This record comes from a study of resident and recirculating memory T cells in vitiligo listed by TCRdb under 2018. About the full investigation: For TCR beta sequencing, epidermis was obtained by shave biopsy from two lesional and two nonlesional sites, and PBMCs were also collected, from each of 3 stable vitiligo patients. Without any cell sorting, samples were homogenized immediately before genomic DNA was extracted using the Qiagen DNeasy Blood & Tissue Kit. The human TCR beta sequencing tested whether specific clones in lesional vitiligo skin differed from clones in nonlesional skin and blood.

Broad study findings and their caveats: TCR sequences were not conserved across biopsy sites or patients, suggesting that different T cell clones infiltrate different lesions, described as private specificity. Mechanistic studies in the future are needed to assess how much the detected T cell clones and the human Trm pools versus Tcm pools each contribute. No single dominant TCR clone was found, and clonality differed from one vitiligo lesion to another. Overlap and correlation analysis found no significant repertoire overlap between any two biopsies, even biopsies from the same patient, apart from each lesion compared with itself.

TCR beta chains were amplified from genomic DNA with the immunoSEQ hsTCRB kit. The immunoSEQ service sequenced the TCR beta libraries on an Illumina MiSeq instrument. Concerning the study's data processing: Repertoire data were analyzed using the immunoSEQ Analyzer. Sourced from immuneACCESS, this table was stored by TCRdb with only in-frame sequences that have V and J called. A share of the clones is absent; for the studies checked, an unresolved V gene accounts for under half, and the remainder has no known explanation. V, J and clone size are those of that table, while D and trimming were read from the DNA. The sample yields 75,000 to 85,000 clones; about 91% were counted once. The ten top clones hold roughly 5% of the sample. V and J are truncated by 2 bases and 6 bases respectively, leaving an intervening sequence of 10 bases. The CDR3 runs 14 residues from the cysteine to the phenylalanine. This entry keeps only the CDR3 DNA: 42 bases, framed from base 1. CDR1 and CDR2, per the germline V gene (reference sequence), are MNHEY and SMNVEV.

The chain is assembled from TRBV27 and TRBJ2-2; perhaps TRBD1 is the D gene, with 5 bases matching. The sample comprised blood. This TCR derives from a male donor with vitiligo. The CDR3 sequence is CASSLQGGSGELFF. The nucleotide sequence reads TGTGCCAGCAGTTTACAGGGTGGGTCCGGGGAGCTGTTTTTT.